The 27 T cell receptor beta chains presented below share a single source sample, sequenced in a study of cytomegalovirus exposure and HLA in healthy donors. TCRdb's table, derived via immunoSEQ multiplex PCR, lists solely in-frame clones and lacks some. The repertoire holds 55,000 to 65,000 clones, with approximately 96% as singletons. The sample was PBMCs. The receptors stem from a man between 18 and 35 years old in good health and CMV-seronegative.

This chain links TRBV19 with TRBJ1-5; 7 positions agree with TRBD1. Germline CDR1 and CDR2: LNHDA and SQIVND (reference sequence). There are 15 residues in the CDR3. With V trimmed by 3 bases and J by 6 bases, 8 bases remained unmatched. DNA for the CDR3: TGTGCCAGTAGTATTTGGGCTACAGGGGTTCAGCCCCAGCATTTT. Translation: CASSIWATGVQPQHF.

The rearrangement uses TRBV15 and TRBJ2-7; 9 nucleotides agree with TRBD1. CDR1 and CDR2 from the germline V gene are LNHNV and YYDKDF (reference sequence). This CDR3 has 17 residues. Trimming at V came to 0 bases and at J to 2 bases, leaving 8 bases not matched to a gene. In DNA form, the CDR3 reads TGTGCCACCAGCAGAGAAGGCGGGACAGGGAAAGCCTACGAGCAGTACTTC. Its protein is CATSREGGTGKAYEQYF.

Written as DNA, the CDR3 is TGTGCCAGCAGCCGGTTCCAGGGGTCCCACGAGCAGTACTTC. It yields the protein CASSRFQGSHEQYF. V usage is TRBV7-8 and J usage is TRBJ2-5; a possible D gene is TRBD1 (6 bases). The J call could be wrong; TRBJ2-7 is a better fit for the DNA end. From germline, CDR1 is SGHVS and CDR2 FQNEAQ. This CDR3 has 14 residues.

The gene calls are TRBV28 and TRBJ2-3; TRBD2 might be the D (6 bases). CDR1 MDHEN and CDR2 SYDVKM come from the germline V gene. CDR3 length equals 16 residues. V shed 6 bases and J shed 3 bases, with 19 bases lying between them. The CDR3 DNA reads TGTGCCAGCAGAGATCGGGAGAATCGGGTGACAGATACGCAGTATTTT. Its translation: CASRDRENRVTDTQYF.

The gene calls are TRBV6-4 and TRBJ2-1; 14 nucleotides match TRBD2. The CDR3 sequence is 15 residues long. CDR1 and CDR2 (germline): MRHNA, SNTAGT. After removal of 4 bases from V and 8 bases from J, the junction contained 4 bases not matched to a gene. Here the CDR3 DNA reads TGTGCCAGCAGTGGACTAGCGGGAGGGAGTGATGAGCAGTTCTTC. Translation: CASSGLAGGSDEQFF.

The V call is TRBV19, the J call TRBJ2-1; 10 bases are shared with TRBD2. The CDR3 has 16 residues. The germline gives CDR1 LNHDA, CDR2 SQIVND (reference sequence). V lost 0 bases and J lost 5; bases outside the gene matches: 4. The CDR3 spells CASSIELAGVDNEQFF. CDR3 DNA sequence: TGTGCCAGTAGTATAGAGCTAGCGGGAGTTGACAATGAGCAGTTCTTC.

The chain has TRBV6-1 and TRBJ2-3, with 12 positions matching TRBD2. J lost 10 bases, V lost 4 bases, and 3 bases had no gene match. This CDR3 spans 13 amino acids. Germline values: CDR1 MNHNS, CDR2 SASEGT. The CDR3: CASSVGLAGSQYF. The CDR3 DNA sequence: TGTGCCAGCAGTGTCGGACTAGCGGGATCGCAGTATTTT.

The rearrangement joins TRBV7-9 to TRBJ2-7; a weak D match, TRBD2 (7 bases). CDR1 SEHNR and CDR2 FQNEAQ come from the germline V gene (reference sequence). The V gene lost 2 bases and the J gene lost 2 bases, with 13 bases spanning the gap. This CDR3 is 15 amino acids long. The CDR3 is CASSLSGEGAYEQYF. The CDR3 DNA is TGTGCCAGCAGCTTATCGGGGGAGGGGGCCTACGAGCAGTACTTC.

This sequence joins TRBV4-3 and TRBJ2-1, with TRBD2 identical over 10 bases. Germline V gene sequence: CDR1 LGHNA, CDR2 YSLEER. The CDR3 is 15 amino acids. V gave up 0 bases and J gave up 9 bases; unmatched junction bases: 5. The CDR3 coding sequence is TGCGCCAGCAGCCAAGAGCCTAGCGGGAGATCTGAGCAGTTCTTC. The encoded protein is CASSQEPSGRSEQFF.

The chain's CDR3 is CASRRESPYNEQFF. The DNA of the CDR3 is TGTGCCAGTAGGCGGGAGAGTCCCTACAATGAGCAGTTCTTC. The chain couples TRBV19 to TRBJ2-1; the match to TRBD2 covers 7 bases. V was clipped by 6 bases and J by 2 bases; unmatched bases: 4. This CDR3 spans 14 amino acids. In germline, CDR1 is LNHDA, CDR2 SQIVND (reference sequence).

The chain links TRBV2 to TRBJ2-1, with 7 bases that match TRBD2. The CDR3 has 14 amino acids. Germline V gene data show CDR1 as SNHLY and CDR2 as FYNNEI. With 7 bases clipped from V and 0 bases from J, the junction kept 3 bases outside the gene matches. The CDR3 reads CASKTSDSYNEQFF. Written as DNA, the CDR3 is TGTGCCAGCAAAACTAGCGACTCCTACAATGAGCAGTTCTTC.

This clone was picked up a small number of times. The chain employs TRBV28 and TRBJ1-1; 9 bases line up with TRBD1. The CDR3 totals 15 residues. The V gene end was trimmed by 3 bases and the J gene end by 1 base; junction bases not matched to a gene: 3. CDR1 is MDHEN, CDR2 SYDVKM, per germline. As DNA, the CDR3 is TGTGCCAGCAGTTTGGGGACAGGGTGGAACACTGAAGCTTTCTTT. Protein sequence: CASSLGTGWNTEAFF.

A single count supports this clone. This rearrangement joins TRBV5-1 to TRBJ1-2; 7 bases map to TRBD1. CDR3 size: 17 residues. Germline V gives CDR1 SGHRS, CDR2 YFSETQ. Trimming cost V 4 bases and J 3 bases; bases outside gene matches: 15. The CDR3 is CASSSGRKGAAHYGYTF. In nucleotides, the CDR3 is TGCGCCAGCAGCAGTGGCCGTAAGGGGGCTGCCCACTATGGCTACACCTTC.

V usage is TRBV2 and J usage is TRBJ1-5, with D perhaps TRBD1 (6 bases). This CDR3 region has 15 residues. In germline, CDR1 is SNHLY, CDR2 FYNNEI. Trimming cost V 6 bases and J 3 bases, with 15 bases left between them. CDR3 sequence (DNA): TGTGCCAGCAGAGGGACACGATCCATCAATCAGCCCCAGCATTTT. This translates into CASRGTRSINQPQHF.

The chain couples TRBV27 to TRBJ2-2; the D gene is possibly TRBD2 (6 bases). Germline loops: CDR1 MNHEY, CDR2 SMNVEV (reference sequence). This CDR3 is 14 amino acids long. Trimming left V 3 bases short and J 3 bases short, with 8 bases between. The CDR3 DNA reads TGTGCCAGCAGTTTCGGGGGAGACACCGGGGAGCTGTTTTTT. Its protein is CASSFGGDTGELFF.

The chain uses TRBV20-1 and TRBJ1-3, with D unresolved. Trimming cost V 6 bases and J 0 bases, with 3 bases left between them. Looked up from germline, CDR1 is DFQATT and CDR2 is SNEGSKA (reference sequence). CDR3 length: 11 residues. The CDR3: CSALSGNTIYF. The CDR3 DNA is TGCAGTGCCCTCTCTGGAAACACCATATATTTT.

V and J are TRBV30 and TRBJ2-1, with 8 bases aligning to TRBD1. This CDR3 is 16 amino acids long. The junction had 6 bases not matched to a gene; V was cut back by 1 base and J by 1 base. The V gene's germline CDR1 is GTSNPN and CDR2 SVGIG (reference sequence). The CDR3 region has the DNA TGTGCCTGGAGTGCCGAACAGGGGGGTTCCTACAATGAGCAGTTCTTC. As protein: CAWSAEQGGSYNEQFF.

CDR3 in DNA: TGTGCCAGCAGCCCCGGGACAGGAGGGAAAAATGAAAAACTGTTTTTT. The encoded protein is CASSPGTGGKNEKLFF. The rearrangement joins TRBV11-2 to TRBJ1-4; TRBD1 aligns across 8 bases. Germline trimming cut 5 bases from V and 5 bases from J; bases unmatched to any gene: 10. The CDR3 sequence is 16 residues long. The V gene's germline CDR1 is SGHAT and CDR2 FQNNGV.

The J gene is TRBJ1-1, the V gene TRBV4-2; D unclear. Germline assignment: CDR1 LGHNA and CDR2 YNFKEQ. This CDR3 spans 16 amino acids. V was trimmed by 1 base and J by 5 bases, leaving 17 bases between them. The CDR3 sequence: CASSQVWPLSETEAFF. The CDR3 DNA is TGTGCCAGCAGCCAAGTCTGGCCTTTAAGCGAGACTGAAGCTTTCTTT.

The chain has TRBV7-2 and TRBJ1-4, with 9 bases that match TRBD1. The CDR3 runs 14 residues. Trimming took 5 bases from V and 7 from J; bases not matched to a gene: 5. In germline, CDR1 is SGHTA, CDR2 FQGNSA. As DNA, the CDR3 is TGTGCCAGCAGCAGACAGGGGGGAGGTGAAAAACTGTTTTTT. Translation gives CASSRQGGGEKLFF.

The chain has TRBV11-1 and TRBJ2-1; D perhaps matches TRBD2 (7 bases). The CDR3 extends over 17 amino acids. From germline, CDR1 is SGHAT and CDR2 FQDESV (reference sequence). The V end lost 5 bases, the J end lost 0 bases, and 17 bases lay between the germline ends. This CDR3 reads CASSQRRGASSYNEQFF. The DNA for the CDR3 is TGTGCCAGCAGCCAACGACGGGGGGCGAGCTCCTACAATGAGCAGTTCTTC.

The chain combines TRBV6-5 with TRBJ2-1, with no clear D. This CDR3 is 12 amino acids long. Deletions cut 7 bases from V and 0 bases from J, with 4 bases between. The germline V gene encodes CDR1 MNHEY and CDR2 SVGAGI. The CDR3 loop is CASMSSYNEQFF. CDR3 sequence (DNA): TGTGCCAGCATGAGCTCCTACAATGAGCAGTTCTTC.

The chain is built from TRBV23-1 and TRBJ2-6; 8 positions agree with TRBD2. TRBV23-1 is an ORF; its function is uncertain. The CDR3 sequence is 16 residues long. J lost 4 bases, V lost 6 bases, and 8 bases had no gene match. Here the CDR3 reads CASSPGGGSGANVLTF. CDR3 DNA sequence: TGCGCCAGCAGCCCGGGGGGGGGCTCCGGGGCCAACGTCCTGACTTTC.

V gene TRBV15 combines with J gene TRBJ2-7; 11 bases are shared with TRBD2. CDR1 is LNHNV and CDR2 is YYDKDF in the germline V gene (reference sequence). The junction had 7 bases not matched to a gene; V was cut back by 3 bases and J by 3 bases. This CDR3 is 16 amino acids long. The CDR3 loop is CATSSVGGLADYEQYF. CDR3 nucleotides: TGTGCCACCAGCAGCGTTGGGGGACTAGCGGACTACGAGCAGTACTTC.

This chain uses TRBV6-1 with TRBJ2-7; 9 bases agree with TRBD1. V lost 4 bases, J lost 3 bases, and 7 bases stayed unmatched. The CDR3 is made up of 15 amino acids. Germline CDR1 and CDR2: MNHNS and SASEGT. The CDR3 region is CASSAPGQGIYEQYF. The CDR3 nucleotides are TGTGCCAGCAGTGCCCCGGGACAGGGTATCTACGAGCAGTACTTC.

The chain uses TRBV10-3 and TRBJ2-7; D may be TRBD2 (7 bases). The CDR3 is 14 residues long. V was trimmed by 5 bases and J by 4 bases, leaving 15 bases between them. Germline V gives CDR1 ENHRY, CDR2 SYGVKD. CDR3 residues: CAISPGGGGYEQYF. The CDR3 DNA is TGTGCCATCAGTCCGGGCGGGGGCGGTTACGAGCAGTACTTC.

Here the CDR3 DNA reads TGTGCCAGCAGCTTAGAACCCCCGGGACAGACCGACAATGAGCAGTTCTTC. This sequence encodes CASSLEPPGQTDNEQFF. The rearrangement uses TRBV11-2 and TRBJ2-1; 7 positions agree with TRBD1. Germline V gene lookup returns CDR1 SGHAT and CDR2 FQNNGV. The CDR3 has 17 residues. V gave up 0 bases and J gave up 5 bases; unmatched junction bases: 10.